The 14 T cell receptor beta chains in this list originate from one sample, sequenced in a study of T cell repertoires in cytomegalovirus infection. From the reads, TCRdb called clonotypes with MiXCR, one entry per CDR3 protein. Here the sample spans approximately 110,000 distinct CDR3 sequences, roughly two fifths being singletons. Their target antigens are unknown. The sequencing used CD8+ T cells from cultured PBMCs, collected from culture after CMV antigen stimulation. The receptors shown here come from a human donor in good health (CMV status not recorded). Some clones in this sample may be carry-over from other donors' samples.

V and J are TRBV7-2 and TRBJ1-1; D unresolved. V lost 2 bases and J 4 bases, leaving 5 bases between the germline ends. CDR3 length equals 12 residues. Germline V gene data show CDR1 as SGHTA and CDR2 as FQGNSA. The CDR3: CASSLIRTEAFF. In DNA, the CDR3 is TGTGCCAGCAGCTTAATTCGCACTGAAGCTTTCTTT. The full variable domain, rest sourced from reference TRBV7-2 and TRBJ1-1, is GAGVSQSPSNKVTEKGKDVELRCDPISGHTALYWYRQSLGQGLEFLIYFQGNSAPDKSGLPSDRFSAERTGGSVSTLTIQRTQQEDSAVYLCASSLIRTEAFFGQGTRLTVV.

The CDR3 loop reads CASSLHTYSNTEAFF. In DNA, the CDR3 is TGTGCCAGCAGCTTACACACGTATTCGAACACTGAAGCTTTCTTT. The chain joins TRBV7-2 to TRBJ1-1; no clear D gene. CDR1 is SGHTA and CDR2 is FQGNSA in the germline V gene. The V and J ends lost 2 bases and 1 base respectively, with 11 bases between them. CDR3 length: 15 amino acids.

The rearrangement uses TRBV4-1 and TRBJ2-1; TRBD1 might be the D (6 bases). The CDR3 has 15 amino acids. Trimming shortened V by 8 bases and J by 7 bases, and 21 bases separated the two germline ends. Per the germline V gene, CDR1 is MGHRA and CDR2 is YSYEKL. This chain's CDR3 is CASGLDWGLRNEQFF. The CDR3 nucleotides are TGCGCCAGCGGACTCGACTGGGGGCTGAGGAATGAGCAGTTCTTC.

The genes are TRBV11-1 and TRBJ2-5; D is ambiguous. The CDR3 loop spans 11 amino acids. Germline assignment: CDR1 SGHAT and CDR2 FQDESV (reference sequence). Trimming shortened V by 4 bases and J by 4 bases, and 4 bases separated the two germline ends. The CDR3 DNA is TGTGCCAGCAGCTCCATAGAGACCCAGTACTTC. This sequence encodes CASSSIETQYF. The full variable domain, with the rest looked up from reference TRBV11-1 and TRBJ2-5, is EAEVAQSPRYKITEKSQAVAFWCDPISGHATLYWYRQILGQGPELLVQFQDESVVDDSQLPKDRFSAERLKGVDSTLKIQPAELGDSAMYLCASSSIETQYFGPGTRLLVL.

The chain joins TRBV7-2 to TRBJ1-1, with D tentatively TRBD1 (6 bases). V dropped 5 bases and J dropped 8 bases, with 21 bases sitting between them. Germline values: CDR1 SGHTA, CDR2 FQGNSA. This CDR3 has 15 residues. The CDR3 DNA reads as TGTGCCAGCAGCCCACCCCTCCCCGGACAGAACGAAGCTTTCTTT. This encodes CASSPPLPGQNEAFF. Full variable domain (outside the CDR3, taken from reference TRBV7-2 and TRBJ1-1): GAGVSQSPSNKVTEKGKDVELRCDPISGHTALYWYRQSLGQGLEFLIYFQGNSAPDKSGLPSDRFSAERTGGSVSTLTIQRTQQEDSAVYLCASSPPLPGQNEAFFGQGTRLTVV.

This chain joins TRBV7-8 and TRBJ2-7, with unresolved D. Germline CDR1 is SGHVS and CDR2 is FQNEAQ. This CDR3 comprises 14 residues. Trimming cost V 2 bases and J 2 bases, with 10 bases left between them. In DNA form, the CDR3 reads TGTGCCAGCAGCTTAAATCCTGGTCCCTACGAGCAGTACTTC. Translating gives CASSLNPGPYEQYF.

The V gene is TRBV3-1, the J gene TRBJ2-2; D is undetermined. Germline lookup yields CDR1 LGHDT and CDR2 YNNKEL (reference sequence). The CDR3 spans 17 residues. V was clipped by 0 bases and J by 0 bases, with 11 bases between them. CDR3 region: CASSQDVRTANTGELFF. The DNA of the CDR3 is TGTGCCAGCAGCCAAGACGTTCGAACAGCGAACACCGGGGAGCTGTTTTTT.

This chain links TRBV5-4 with TRBJ2-2, with 7 bases lining up with TRBD2. The CDR3 totals 16 residues. Germline loops: CDR1 SGHNT, CDR2 YYREEE (reference sequence). Trimming took 4 bases from V and 2 from J; bases not matched to a gene: 8. The CDR3 loop reads CASSPERGDNTGELFF. As DNA, the CDR3 is TGTGCCAGCAGCCCGGAGCGGGGAGATAACACCGGGGAGCTGTTTTTT.

The J gene is TRBJ2-4, the V gene TRBV4-1; D ambiguous. The V end was cut by 1 base, the J end by 7 bases, with 14 bases between. Germline CDR1 is MGHRA and CDR2 is YSYEKL. The CDR3 is made up of 15 amino acids. CDR3 nucleotides: TGCGCCAGCAGCCAAGGACCAAGGGCCCCTAACATTCAGTACTTC. Translating it yields CASSQGPRAPNIQYF.

This clonotype was seen only once. CDR3 sequence (DNA): TGTGCCAGCAGTTCCCGTGGCGGGGGCGGGTCAGATACGCAGTATTTT. Protein sequence: CASSSRGGGGSDTQYF. V usage is TRBV27 and J usage is TRBJ2-3; possible D gene TRBD2, 7 bases. Looked up from germline, CDR1 is MNHEY and CDR2 is SMNVEV (reference sequence). The CDR3 extends over 16 amino acids. Trimming took off 4 bases at V and 4 bases at J, with 18 bases between the two ends.

This chain joins TRBV7-8 and TRBJ2-1; TRBD2 agrees at 11 bases. The V gene's germline CDR1 is SGHVS and CDR2 FQNEAQ. CDR3 length: 17 amino acids. V was clipped by 5 bases and J by 0 bases; unmatched bases: 6. CDR3 DNA sequence: TGTGCCAGCAGCGCGCTAGCGGGGGGTAGCTCCTACAATGAGCAGTTCTTC. The encoded protein is CASSALAGGSSYNEQFF.

This clonotype was seen a handful of times. The chain employs TRBV28 and TRBJ1-1; D uncertain. The CDR3 length is 14 residues. V shed 7 bases and J shed 0 bases, with 12 bases lying between them. The germline V gene has CDR1 MDHEN and CDR2 SYDVKM. The CDR3 region has the DNA TGTGCCAGCACCCAACAGAACATGAACACTGAAGCTTTCTTT. Translating it yields CASTQQNMNTEAFF.

The CDR3 is CASSLASGGLAKNIQYF. The CDR3 bases are TGTGCCAGCAGTCTCGCAAGTGGGGGACTAGCCAAAAACATTCAGTACTTC. The V and J genes are TRBV2 and TRBJ2-4, with TRBD2 as a possible D gene (6 bases). The V end was cut by 5 bases, the J end by 0 bases, with 17 bases between. Germline V gene sequence: CDR1 SNHLY, CDR2 FYNNEI. The CDR3 loop spans 17 amino acids.

V is TRBV11-2 and J is TRBJ2-2, with D perhaps TRBD2 (5 bases). This CDR3 is built from 16 residues. Germline V gene sequence: CDR1 SGHAT, CDR2 FQNNGV. V lost 5 bases and J 3 bases, leaving 16 bases between the germline ends. This CDR3 is CASSLGVFVDTGELFF. Here the CDR3 DNA reads TGTGCCAGCAGCCTGGGAGTCTTTGTGGACACCGGGGAGCTGTTTTTT.